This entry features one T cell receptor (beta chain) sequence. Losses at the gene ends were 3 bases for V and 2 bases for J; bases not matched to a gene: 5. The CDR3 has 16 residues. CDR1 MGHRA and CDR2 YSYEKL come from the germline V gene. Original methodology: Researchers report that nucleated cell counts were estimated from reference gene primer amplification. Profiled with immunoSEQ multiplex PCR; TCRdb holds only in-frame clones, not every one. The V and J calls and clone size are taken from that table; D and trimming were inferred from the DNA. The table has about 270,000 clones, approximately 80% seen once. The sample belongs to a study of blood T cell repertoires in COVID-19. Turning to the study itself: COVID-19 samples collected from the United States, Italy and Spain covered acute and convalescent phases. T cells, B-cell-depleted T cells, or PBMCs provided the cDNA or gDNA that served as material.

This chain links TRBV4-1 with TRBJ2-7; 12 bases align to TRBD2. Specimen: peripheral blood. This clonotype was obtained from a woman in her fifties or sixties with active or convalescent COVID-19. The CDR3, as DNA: TGCGCCAGCAGCCACCTTGCTAGCGGGAGGGCCTACGAGCAGTACTTC. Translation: CASSHLASGRAYEQYF.